This T cell receptor (beta chain) was sequenced for a study of cytomegalovirus exposure and HLA in healthy donors. Overall study results and limits: In vitro confirmation showed a few CMV-associated chains to be CMV antigen specific. According to a later analysis, most TCR beta chains associated with CMV appeared HLA-restricted.

The PCR used 60 Vbeta and 13 Jbeta primers. Sequencing used immunoSEQ multiplex PCR; TCRdb keeps in-frame clones, though not all of them. This sample has about 80,000 clones, with approximately 71% found just once. CDR3 length: 15 amino acids. The V and J ends lost 0 bases and 6 bases, in that order; junction bases with no gene match: 6. CDR1 is KGHSH, CDR2 LQKENI, per germline. In the case of this clone: Its antigen is unidentified.

The sample taken for sequencing was PBMCs. V gene TRBV18 combines with J gene TRBJ1-1; 8 bases are shared with TRBD1. The TCR sequence derives from a woman in her thirties or forties in good health and CMV-seronegative. As DNA, the CDR3 is TGTGCCAGCTCACCACCCTCTACAGGGGGACCTGAAGCTTTCTTT. This gives the protein CASSPPSTGGPEAFF.